Listed here is a single T cell receptor beta chain. TCRdb's copy holds only in-frame clones and misses some; the assay was immunoSEQ multiplex PCR. This sample has hundreds of clones, with 37% found just once. The source of the sample is a study of human CD4 T cells and Enterobacteriaceae. Germline CDR1 SGHVS, CDR2 FNYEAQ. Trimming left V 1 base short and J 1 base short, with 10 bases between. CDR3 length: 16 residues. After about 6-7 days, proliferating activated T cells were FACS-sorted as CFSE-low CD25+ ICOS+ cells. Irradiated autologous monocytes pulsed with antigen were cultured at a 2:1 ratio with CFSE-labeled memory CD4+ T cells. All CD4+ cells other than CD45RA+CCR7+CD95- naive cells were sorted as memory, over 95% pure.

This clonotype was sampled from a human donor in good health. Source material: bacteria-reactive CD4+ T cells grown in culture. Specified subset: CFSE-low proliferating memory CD4 T cells sorted after in vitro stimulation with a heat-inactivated bacterium or M. tuberculosis lysate. The chain uses TRBV7-6 and TRBJ2-2, with unresolved D. CDR3 region: CASSLGQAKNTGELFF. The CDR3 DNA reads as TGTGCCAGCAGCTTAGGGCAGGCCAAGAACACCGGGGAGCTGTTTTTT.